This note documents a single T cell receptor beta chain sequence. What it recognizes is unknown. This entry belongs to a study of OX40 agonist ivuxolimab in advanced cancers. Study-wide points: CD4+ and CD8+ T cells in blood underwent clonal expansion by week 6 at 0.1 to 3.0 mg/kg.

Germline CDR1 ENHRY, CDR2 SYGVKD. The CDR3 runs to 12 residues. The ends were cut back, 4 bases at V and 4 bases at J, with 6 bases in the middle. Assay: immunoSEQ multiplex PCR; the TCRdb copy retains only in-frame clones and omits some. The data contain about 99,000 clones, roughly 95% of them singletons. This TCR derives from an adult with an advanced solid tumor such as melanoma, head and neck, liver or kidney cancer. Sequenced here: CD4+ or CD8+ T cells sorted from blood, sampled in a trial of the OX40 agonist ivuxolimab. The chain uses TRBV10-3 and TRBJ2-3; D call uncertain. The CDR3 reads CAISGPADTQYF. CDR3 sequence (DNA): TGTGCCATCAGTGGACCAGCAGATACGCAGTATTTT.